A few counts support the clone carrying this TCR beta chain. What it binds is not known. Researchers reported that TCR beta cDNA libraries carried unique molecular identifiers. The yield from about 1 to 10 million T cells was around 500,000 cDNA molecules in total. TCRdb fed the PCR reads into MiXCR, producing one record per CDR3 protein. The sample lists 750,000 to 950,000 distinct CDR3 sequences, about 45% seen once, with roughly 4.9% in the top ten. This entry belongs to a study of post-analysis software for immune sequencing data. The wider study: The cohort encompassed relapsing-remitting, secondary progressive and progressive-relapsing multiple sclerosis disease courses. Study-wide results and caveats: F measure clustering grouped samples strongly by preparation batch. Controls' normalized Chao1 diversity significantly exceeded that of multiple sclerosis patients.

This TCR was sampled from a girl aged 10 to 17 with multiple sclerosis. The specimen was blood.

CDR3 coding DNA: TGTGCCAGCAGCCAGGGCCAGGGGGTAGCCAAAAACATTCAGTACTTC. Its translation is CASSQGQGVAKNIQYF. The chain has TRBV28 and TRBJ2-4; 7 bases map to TRBD1. The germline V gene encodes CDR1 MDHEN and CDR2 SYDVKM. This CDR3 has 16 residues. Trimming took 6 bases from V and 0 from J; bases not matched to a gene: 8.